This TCR beta chain appears in the sequencing data of a study of T cell responses to AZD1222 COVID-19 vaccine. About this clone itself: Relative to the germline gene, one junction end is altered; a read error may explain this.

The CDR3 totals 15 residues. Germline CDR1 and CDR2: SSHAT and FNYEAQ (reference sequence). Using immunoSEQ multiplex PCR, the repertoire was profiled, and TCRdb retains in-frame clones only, with some absent. This table holds about 130,000 clones, 75% to 95% found once. The chain recombines TRBV7-7 with TRBJ2-5; 8 nucleotides line up with TRBD2. The source material was peripheral blood, sampled on day 0 of AZD1222 vaccination. The sequence was obtained from an adult in good health. In DNA form, the CDR3 reads TGTGCTAGCAGCTGGAGGACTAGCATAAAAGAGACCCAGTACTTC. Its translation: CASSWRTSIKETQYF.